This T cell receptor (beta chain) was sequenced during a study of brain T cells in children with intractable seizures. Method: immunoSEQ multiplex PCR; TCRdb's copy keeps in-frame clones and lacks some. This table holds a few hundred thousand clones, over 90% found once. The V end lost 2 bases, the J end lost 4 bases, and 14 bases lay between the germline ends. This CDR3 has 15 amino acids. CDR1 PRHDT and CDR2 FYEKMQ come from the germline V gene (reference sequence). Stated time point: blood from clinic visit 5 months post-surgery; TSC patient then seizure free. The J gene is TRBJ1-2, the V gene TRBV13; no firm D call. This receptor was obtained from a boy in the first two years of life with tuberous sclerosis and intractable seizures. This specimen consisted of peripheral blood, obtained less than 6 months after surgery. The CDR3 sequence is CASSLNRKAIYGYTF. Here the CDR3 DNA reads TGTGCCAGCAGCTTAAATCGAAAGGCCATCTATGGCTACACCTTC.